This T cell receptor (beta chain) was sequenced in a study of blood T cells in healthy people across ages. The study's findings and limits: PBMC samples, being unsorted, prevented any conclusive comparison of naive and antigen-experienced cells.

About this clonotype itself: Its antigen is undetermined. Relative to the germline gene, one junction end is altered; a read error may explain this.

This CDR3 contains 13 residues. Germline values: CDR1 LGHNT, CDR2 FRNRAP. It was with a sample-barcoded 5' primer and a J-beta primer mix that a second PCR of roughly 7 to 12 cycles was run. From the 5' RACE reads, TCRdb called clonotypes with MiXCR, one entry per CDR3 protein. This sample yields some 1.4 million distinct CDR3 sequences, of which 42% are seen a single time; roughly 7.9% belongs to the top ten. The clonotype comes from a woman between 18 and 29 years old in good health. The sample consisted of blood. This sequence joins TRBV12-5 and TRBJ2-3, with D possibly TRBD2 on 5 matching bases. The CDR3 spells CATERSSTDTLYF. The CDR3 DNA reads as TGTGCTACGGAGAGATCTAGCACAGATACGCTGTATTTT.